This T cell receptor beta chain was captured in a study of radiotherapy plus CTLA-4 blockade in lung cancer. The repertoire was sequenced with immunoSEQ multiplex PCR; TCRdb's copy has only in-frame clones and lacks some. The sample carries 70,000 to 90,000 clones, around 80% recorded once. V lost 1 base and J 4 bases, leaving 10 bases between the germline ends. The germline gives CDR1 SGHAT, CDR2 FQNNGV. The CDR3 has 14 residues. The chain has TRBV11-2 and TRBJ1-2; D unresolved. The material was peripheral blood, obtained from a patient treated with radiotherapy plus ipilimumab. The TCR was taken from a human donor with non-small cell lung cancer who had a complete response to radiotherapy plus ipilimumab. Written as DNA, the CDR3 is TGTGCCAGCAGCTTAGCCGTATTTGGCTATGGCTACACCTTC. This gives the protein CASSLAVFGYGYTF.